This TCR beta chain was recovered during a study of shared clonotypes between healthy human individuals. The wider study: Used for every donor were three CD4 naive, three CD4 memory, two CD8 naive and one CD8 memory plate.

V gave up 5 bases and J gave up 15 bases, with 20 bases separating them. The germline V gene has CDR1 SGHNT and CDR2 YENEEA. CDR3 length equals 13 residues. The method was immunoSEQ multiplex PCR; TCRdb's version includes in-frame clones alone and lacks a portion of them. The sample has around 550,000 clones; less than 96% are singletons. The sequenced material came from naive CD4+ T cells sorted from blood. Subset described: CD45RA+ positively selected. The TCR sequence derives from a woman aged 25 to 39 in good health. V gene TRBV11-3 combines with J gene TRBJ2-1; a weak D match, TRBD2 (6 bases). The CDR3 sequence is CASSVSRWEAPFF. The CDR3 nucleotides are TGTGCCAGCAGCGTTAGTAGGTGGGAGGCCCCGTTCTTC. The full variable domain, in which reference TRBV11-3 and TRBJ2-1 provide the parts outside the CDR3, is EAGVVQSPRYKIIEKKQPVAFWCNPISGHNTLYWYLQNLGQGPELLIRYENEEAVDDSQLPKDRFSAERLKGVDSTLKIQPAELGDSAVYLCASSVSRWEAPFFGPGTRLTVL.